Listed below are T cell receptor beta chains from one sample, sequenced in a study of T cells in Graves' hyperthyroidism and ophthalmopathy. TCRdb passed the multiplex PCR reads through MiXCR, listing each CDR3 protein once. The table shows roughly 500,000 distinct CDR3 sequences, with approximately 13% occurring only once. Source material: blood. The receptor set was obtained from a woman in her thirties with Graves' hyperthyroidism that later progressed to Graves' ophthalmopathy. CDR3s include the opening cysteine and the closing phenylalanine or tryptophan. The order of the fields is J gene, D gene, clone size, V gene, CDR3 DNA, CDR3 protein. A D gene is named only where the DNA matches it firmly. Part of the rows lack a size; the others show once, few, many or a class for expanded clones.

TRBJ2-3 NA NA TRBV5-1 TGCGCCAGCAGCTTTGAGACAGGGAGGGGAGATACGCAGTATTTT CASSFETGRGDTQYF
TRBJ2-2 NA NA TRBV29-1 TGCAGCGTCCGGTTCACCGGGGAGCTGTTTTTT CSVRFTGELFF
TRBJ2-3 TRBD1 few TRBV7-9 TGTGCCAGCAGCCCTTCGACAGGGACCACAGATACGCAGTATTTT CASSPSTGTTDTQYF
TRBJ2-3 TRBD2 many TRBV24-1 TGTGCCACCAGCCATAAAGGGGCGGGAGTGACAGATACGCAGTATTTT CATSHKGAGVTDTQYF
TRBJ1-1 TRBD1 many TRBV20-1 TGCAGTGCTAGTGACGGGACAGCGAACACTGAAGCTTTCTTT CSASDGTANTEAFF
TRBJ2-5 TRBD2 many TRBV11-3 TGTGCCAGCAGCTTAGGTGCGGGAGCTTCTGAGACCCAGTACTTC CASSLGAGASETQYF
TRBJ2-1 TRBD2 NA TRBV2 TGTGCCAGCATAAAAAAAGCGGGAGGGCTCTCCTACAATGAGCAGTTCTTC CASIKKAGGLSYNEQFF
TRBJ2-7 TRBD2 NA TRBV24-1 TGTGCCACCAGTCTAGGTACTAGCGGATACGAGCAGTACTTC CATSLGTSGYEQYF
TRBJ2-7 NA NA TRBV11-2 TGTGCCAGCAGCACGAACGTACGGGGCGAGCAGTACTTC CASSTNVRGEQYF
TRBJ1-2 TRBD1 many TRBV12-3/TRBV12-4 TGTGCCAGCAGTGCCGGGACAGGGAGAGACTATGGCTACACCTTC CASSAGTGRDYGYTF
TRBJ2-3 NA NA TRBV20-1 TGCAGTGCTCCTGGGACGGCTAGCACAGATACGCAGTATTTT CSAPGTASTDTQYF
TRBJ2-7 NA many TRBV12-3/TRBV12-4 TGTGCCAGCAGTTTAAAGTCGTGGAGGGGGAGAGACGAGCAGTACTTC CASSLKSWRGRDEQYF
TRBJ2-1 NA many TRBV7-9 TGTGCCGGGGGGGCGGGGGCCCTCTACAATGAGCAGTTCTTC CAGGAGALYNEQFF
TRBJ2-7 TRBD2 NA TRBV6-2/TRBV6-3 TGTGCCAGCAGTTACCCGTTAGCGGGGTACTCCTACGAGCAGTACTTC CASSYPLAGYSYEQYF
TRBJ1-2 NA many TRBV27 TGTGCCAGCAGTTTAAGTCAGGGGAGAAACGGCTACACCTTC CASSLSQGRNGYTF
TRBJ2-5 NA many TRBV18 TGTGCCAGCTCACCACCATTCACAAGGGAGACCCAGTACTTC CASSPPFTRETQYF
TRBJ2-7 TRBD2 few TRBV6-1 TGTGCCAGCAGTGGCTTTCGGGGCGGGGGGACTAATTCCTACGAGCAGTACTTC CASSGFRGGGTNSYEQYF
TRBJ2-7 NA NA TRBV9 TGTGCCAGCGGGGAGGGGGGCCCACCCTACGAGCAGTACTTC CASGEGGPPYEQYF
TRBJ2-1 TRBD2 many TRBV30 TGCGCCTGGGGTAGGCTAGCGGGAGAGGGTCAGTTCTTC CAWGRLAGEGQFF
TRBJ1-3 NA many TRBV28 TGTGCCAGCAGTTTGGATTCTGGGGGGAGTGGAAACACCATATATTTT CASSLDSGGSGNTIYF
TRBJ2-5 NA NA TRBV5-4 TGCGCCAGCAGCCAAGACCGAGACCCGGTGGAGACCCAGTACTTC CASSQDRDPVETQYF
TRBJ1-1 NA many TRBV28 TGTGCCAGCAGCTCCGGGACGGTGAACACTGAAGCTTTCTTT CASSSGTVNTEAFF
TRBJ1-3 NA few TRBV7-9 TGTGCCCTCCCGGGAGGAATTGTTTCTGGAAACACCATATATTTT CALPGGIVSGNTIYF
TRBJ2-1 TRBD2 many TRBV10-3 TGTGCCATCAGTGAAGGCGGGAGGGCCCGTAATGAGCAGTTCTTC CAISEGGRARNEQFF
TRBJ1-5 TRBD1 NA TRBV30 TGTGCCTGGAGGAGACAGGGCGACCAGCCCCAGCATTTT CAWRRQGDQPQHF
TRBJ2-1 NA many TRBV5-1 TGCGCCAGCAATACTAGGGGATTGTACAATGAGCAGTTCTTC CASNTRGLYNEQFF